Included here is one T cell receptor (beta chain) sequence, with context. The source of the sample is a study of blood T cell repertoires in COVID-19. Profiled with immunoSEQ multiplex PCR; TCRdb holds only in-frame clones, not every one. The repertoire includes 85,000 to 100,000 clones, 85% of them detected once, and about 4% sits in the top ten. Specimen: peripheral blood. This receptor was taken from a man aged 55 to 69 with acute or convalescent COVID-19.

CDR3 nucleotide sequence: TGTGCCTGGAGTGGGGACCTTCTGACAGGACGGCCAGAGACCCAGTACTTC. This gives the protein CAWSGDLLTGRPETQYF. The chain employs TRBV30 and TRBJ2-5, with D possibly TRBD1 on 6 matching bases. The V gene's germline CDR1 is GTSNPN and CDR2 SVGIG (reference sequence). CDR3 length equals 17 residues. Trimming removed 1 base from V and 4 bases from J, with 22 bases in between.